This is a list of T cell receptor beta chains from one sample in a study of blood T cell repertoires in COVID-19. Assay used: immunoSEQ multiplex PCR; TCRdb lists only in-frame clones, some missing. Among about 130,000 clones listed, about 79% were seen once. The material sequenced was PBMCs or T cells enriched from blood (not recorded which). The origin of the receptors is a man between 45 and 60 years old who had recovered from COVID-19. Each CDR3 is given with its conserved first and last residue. Fields, in order: D gene, J gene, clone size, V gene, CDR3 protein, CDR3 DNA. A D gene is named only where the DNA matches it firmly. Rows may omit the clone size; those that give it use once, few, many or a size class.

>.|TRBJ1-6|.|TRBV7-9
CASSSPPGLQDSPLHF
TGTGCCAGCAGCTCCCCCCCAGGGCTACAAGATTCACCCCTCCACTTT
>.|TRBJ1-2|once|TRBV3-1/TRBV3-2
CASSQDRDRRYGYTF
TGTGCCAGCAGCCAAGATCGCGACAGACGCTATGGCTACACCTTC
>.|TRBJ1-3|.|TRBV10-1
CASSPGQTGNTIYF
TGCGCCAGCAGTCCCGGACAAACAGGAAACACCATATATTTT
>.|TRBJ2-1|.|TRBV7-3
CASSPEGRNEQFF
TGTGCCAGCAGCCCCGAGGGCCGGAATGAGCAGTTCTTC
>TRBD1|TRBJ1-2|.|TRBV6-5
CASNAGGLGYGYTF
TGTGCCAGCAACGCAGGGGGTCTGGGCTATGGCTACACCTTC
>TRBD2|TRBJ2-5|.|TRBV5-1
CASSTDTSGKETQYF
TGCGCCAGCAGCACCGACACTAGCGGGAAAGAGACCCAGTACTTC
>.|TRBJ1-1|.|TRBV19
CASSIDSGTGEAFF
TGTGCCAGTAGTATAGATTCGGGGACTGGTGAAGCTTTCTTT
>TRBD1|TRBJ2-1|.|TRBV13
CASSPQTGGFYNEQFF
TGTGCCAGCAGCCCACAGACAGGGGGCTTCTACAATGAGCAGTTCTTC
>.|TRBJ1-4|.|TRBV2
CASSELAGKGEKLFF
TGTGCCAGCAGTGAACTCGCAGGGAAGGGGGAAAAACTGTTTTTT
>.|TRBJ2-3|.|TRBV7-2
CASSLSGPDTQYF
TGTGCCAGCAGCTTATCAGGGCCAGATACGCAGTATTTT
>TRBD1|TRBJ2-5|.|TRBV5-1
CASSLVGGQGGETQYF
TGCGCCAGCAGCTTGGTGGGGGGACAGGGAGGAGAGACCCAGTACTTC
>TRBD1|TRBJ2-1|.|TRBV11-1
CASSSWDRDHEQFF
TGTGCCAGCAGCTCCTGGGACAGGGATCATGAGCAGTTCTTC
>TRBD2|TRBJ2-7|.|TRBV9
CASSVASGGASHEQYF
TGTGCCAGCAGCGTAGCTAGCGGGGGGGCCTCCCACGAGCAGTACTTC
>.|TRBJ2-1|.|TRBV19
CASSNTDREQFF
TGTGCCAGTAGCAACACTGACAGGGAGCAGTTCTTC
>.|TRBJ1-5|few|TRBV6-5
CASRKGGSNQPQHF
TGTGCCAGCAGGAAGGGAGGTAGCAATCAGCCCCAGCATTTT
>TRBD2|TRBJ2-5|.|TRBV27
CASSGLALGETQYF
TGTGCCAGCAGCGGACTAGCGCTGGGGGAGACCCAGTACTTC
>.|TRBJ2-2|.|TRBV9
CASSVDTIPPNTGELFF
TGTGCCAGCAGCGTAGACACTATACCCCCGAACACCGGGGAGCTGTTTTTT
>TRBD2|TRBJ2-2|.|TRBV4-2
CASSQEYRLAGLHTGELFF
TGTGCCAGCAGCCAAGAATATAGACTAGCGGGGCTCCACACCGGGGAGCTGTTTTTT
>TRBD2|TRBJ2-5|.|TRBV3-1/TRBV3-2
CASSQVAGGGQETQYF
TGTGCCAGCAGCCAAGTTGCGGGGGGGGGTCAAGAGACCCAGTACTTC
>.|TRBJ2-7|once|TRBV27
CASSLVGSSYEQYF
TGTGCCAGCAGTTTAGTGGGGAGCTCCTACGAGCAGTACTTC
>.|TRBJ1-5|.|TRBV18
CASSPYGRNQPQHF
TGTGCCAGCTCACCTTACGGGAGAAATCAGCCCCAGCATTTT
>.|TRBJ2-7|few|TRBV11-3
CASSLGGGNAYEQYF
TGTGCCAGCAGCTTAGGTGGAGGCAACGCCTACGAGCAGTACTTC
>TRBD1|TRBJ1-2|.|TRBV10-3
CAILTGDYGYTF
TGTGCCATTCTGACAGGGGACTATGGCTACACCTTC
>.|TRBJ1-2|.|TRBV30
CACQGSGNYGYTF
TGTGCCTGTCAGGGGTCCGGGAACTATGGCTACACCTTC
>.|TRBJ2-3|.|TRBV4-1
CASRQQERTTDTQYF
TGCGCCAGCCGCCAGCAGGAGCGGACCACAGATACGCAGTATTTT
>TRBD1|TRBJ1-1|.|TRBV7-9
CASSFTPRDRGTEAFF
TGTGCCAGCAGCTTCACACCCCGGGACAGGGGCACTGAAGCTTTCTTT
>TRBD1|TRBJ1-2|.|TRBV6-5
CALERQGEDGYTF
TGTGCTCTAGAGAGACAGGGGGAAGATGGCTACACCTTC
>TRBD1|TRBJ1-1|.|TRBV5-5
CASSLGDRVVTEAFF
TGTGCCAGCAGCTTGGGGGACAGGGTAGTGACTGAAGCTTTCTTT
>TRBD1|TRBJ2-1|few|TRBV5-6
CASSPGTGTGDEQFF
TGTGCCAGCAGCCCCGGGACAGGGACGGGGGATGAGCAGTTCTTC
>TRBD1|TRBJ1-5|few|TRBV11-2
CASSSRQGSRQPQHF
TGTGCCAGCAGCTCCAGACAGGGGTCGAGGCAGCCCCAGCATTTT
>TRBD2|TRBJ2-7|.|TRBV2
CASGGLAGAGEQYF
TGTGCCAGCGGGGGACTAGCGGGGGCCGGCGAGCAGTACTTC
>.|TRBJ1-1|.|TRBV5-8
CASSFRGGTEAFF
TGTGCCAGCAGCTTCAGGGGAGGGACTGAAGCTTTCTTT
>TRBD1|TRBJ2-7|.|TRBV9
CASSLGTGKYEQYF
TGTGCCAGCAGCCTCGGGACAGGGAAATACGAGCAGTACTTC
>.|TRBJ2-6|.|TRBV9
CASSVASSGANVLTF
TGTGCCAGCAGCGTAGCGTCCTCTGGGGCCAACGTCCTGACTTTC
>TRBD2|TRBJ2-3|.|TRBV29-1
CSAGLAGGPHTQYF
TGCAGCGCAGGACTAGCGGGGGGGCCTCATACGCAGTATTTT
>TRBD2|TRBJ2-3|.|TRBV2
CASSPSGVGTDTQYF
TGTGCCAGCAGTCCTAGCGGGGTGGGGACAGATACGCAGTATTTT
>TRBD1|TRBJ1-1|.|TRBV18
CASSPSTGEGTEAFF
TGTGCCAGCTCACCATCGACAGGGGAGGGCACTGAAGCTTTCTTT
>.|TRBJ1-1|.|TRBV5-4
CASSLPLGSNTEAFF
TGTGCCAGCAGCTTGCCTCTGGGCTCGAACACTGAAGCTTTCTTT
>.|TRBJ1-1|.|TRBV11-2
CASVRENTEAFF
TGTGCCAGCGTACGGGAGAACACTGAAGCTTTCTTT
>.|TRBJ1-6|.|TRBV28
CASSWTGDGSPLHF
TGTGCCAGCAGTTGGACGGGGGACGGCTCACCCCTCCACTTT
>.|TRBJ1-2|.|TRBV12-3/TRBV12-4
CASSPQGGGYTF
TGTGCCAGCAGTCCCCAAGGAGGGGGCTACACCTTC
>TRBD1|TRBJ1-4|.|TRBV3-1/TRBV3-2
CASSQGPGQGSEKLFF
TGTGCCAGCAGCCAAGGACCGGGACAGGGAAGTGAAAAACTGTTTTTT
>TRBD1|TRBJ1-2|.|TRBV27
CATGQGAGYGYTF
TGTGCCACCGGACAGGGGGCAGGCTATGGCTACACCTTC
>.|TRBJ2-6|.|TRBV5-4
CASSAAGAGANVLTF
TGTGCCAGCAGCGCGGCAGGGGCTGGGGCCAACGTCCTGACTTTC
>TRBD2|TRBJ2-1|many|TRBV6-4
CASGLEGTSMDEQFF
TGTGCCAGCGGTCTGGAGGGGACTAGTATGGATGAGCAGTTCTTC
>TRBD1|TRBJ2-7|.|TRBV3-1/TRBV3-2
CASSQPGTGSYEQYF
TGTGCCAGCAGCCAACCAGGGACAGGGAGCTACGAGCAGTACTTC
>.|TRBJ1-6|many|TRBV7-2
CASSLQGSPLHF
TGTGCCAGCAGCTTACAGGGTTCACCCCTCCACTTT
>.|TRBJ1-4|.|TRBV29-1
CSVLEGQEKLFF
TGCAGCGTCCTGGAGGGGCAAGAAAAACTGTTTTTT
>TRBD1|TRBJ1-5|.|TRBV19
CASSIPWDRAYNQPQHF
TGTGCCAGTAGTATCCCCTGGGACAGGGCCTACAATCAGCCCCAGCATTTT